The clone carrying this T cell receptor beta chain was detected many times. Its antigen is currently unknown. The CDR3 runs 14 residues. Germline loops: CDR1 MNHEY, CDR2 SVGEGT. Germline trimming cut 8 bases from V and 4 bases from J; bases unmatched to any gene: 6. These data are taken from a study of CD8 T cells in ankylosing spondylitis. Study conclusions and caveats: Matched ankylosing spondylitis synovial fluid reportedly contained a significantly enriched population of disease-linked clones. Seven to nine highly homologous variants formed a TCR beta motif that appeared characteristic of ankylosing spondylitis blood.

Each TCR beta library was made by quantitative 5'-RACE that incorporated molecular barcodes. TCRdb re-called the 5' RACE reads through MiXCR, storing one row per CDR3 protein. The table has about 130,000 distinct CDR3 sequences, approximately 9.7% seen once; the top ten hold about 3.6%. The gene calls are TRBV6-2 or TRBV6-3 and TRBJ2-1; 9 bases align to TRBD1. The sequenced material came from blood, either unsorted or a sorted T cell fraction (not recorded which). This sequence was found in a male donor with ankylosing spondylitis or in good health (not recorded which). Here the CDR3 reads CASARDRAYNEQFF. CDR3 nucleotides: TGTGCCAGCGCCCGGGACAGGGCTTACAATGAGCAGTTCTTC.